The 5 T cell receptor beta chains below all came from one sample that was sequenced in a study of blood T cell repertoires in COVID-19. Repertoires were generated with immunoSEQ multiplex PCR, while TCRdb's copy carries only in-frame clones and drops some. The repertoire holds nearly 250,000 clones, with 85% to 90% as singletons. Sequencing used PBMCs or T cells enriched from blood (not recorded which). The origin of the receptors is a man aged 45-60 years who had been exposed to COVID-19.

The chain is built from TRBV19 and TRBJ2-5; D is perhaps TRBD2 (6 bases). CDR3 length: 15 residues. The V gene's germline CDR1 is LNHDA and CDR2 SQIVND (reference sequence). Trimming left V 2 bases short and J 5 bases short, with 15 bases between. The DNA of the CDR3 is TGTGCCAGTAGTATACAATATGGAGGGTTTGAGACCCAGTACTTC. Its translation is CASSIQYGGFETQYF. The full variable domain, with the rest looked up from reference TRBV19 and TRBJ2-5, is DGGITQSPKYLFRKEGQNVTLSCEQNLNHDAMYWYRQDPGQGLRLIYYSQIVNDFQKGDIAEGYSVSREKKESFPLTVTSAQKNPTAFYLCASSIQYGGFETQYFGPGTRLLVL.

This rearrangement joins TRBV5-1 to TRBJ2-1; D might be TRBD1 (5 bases). The length of the CDR3 is 16 residues. V was pared by 5 bases and J by 4 bases, with 19 bases between. The germline gives CDR1 SGHRS, CDR2 YFSETQ. The CDR3 bases are TGCGCCAGCAGTCCCACTGGGGCAGGATATTACAATGAGCAGTTCTTC. Translated: CASSPTGAGYYNEQFF.

V gene TRBV7-3 combines with J gene TRBJ2-2, with D tentatively TRBD2 (5 bases). Deletions cut 1 base from V and 7 bases from J, with 16 bases between. This CDR3 comprises 16 residues. Per germline, CDR1 SGHTA and CDR2 FQGTGA. The CDR3 spells CASSLRRPSSGGELFF. The CDR3 DNA follows: TGTGCCAGCAGCTTAAGACGTCCTAGCAGTGGCGGGGAGCTGTTTTTT.

The V and J genes are TRBV5-8 and TRBJ2-7; TRBD1 matches at 7 bases. This CDR3 spans 13 amino acids. With V trimmed by 5 bases and J by 4 bases, 6 bases remained unmatched. From germline, CDR1 is SGHTS and CDR2 YDEGEE. This chain's CDR3 is CASRQRQGYEQYV. As DNA, the CDR3 is TGTGCCAGCAGACAGAGACAGGGATACGAGCAGTACGTC.

The chain has TRBV2 and TRBJ1-2; D is ambiguous. The germline gives CDR1 SNHLY, CDR2 FYNNEI. The CDR3 has 14 residues. Trimming removed 1 base from V and 4 bases from J, with 10 bases in between. CDR3 sequence reads: CASSEDVGFYGYTF. The CDR3 DNA reads TGTGCCAGCAGTGAAGATGTGGGCTTCTATGGCTACACCTTC.